The following is a T cell receptor (beta chain) sequence with its context. This clonotype was counted at least ten times. The clone's antigen remains unknown. Per-base qualities were not stored, and no clone one base away is much larger. Via the germline V gene (reference sequence), CDR1 is DFQATT and CDR2 SNEGSKA. The CDR3 holds 14 amino acids from the cysteine to the phenylalanine. Here the CDR3 DNA is all that survives: 42 bases in frame from base 1. Relative to germline, V is 4 bases shorter and J is 1 base shorter, with 10 bases between their ends. These data belong to a study of T cells in Graves' hyperthyroidism and ophthalmopathy (dated by TCRdb to the late 2010s). In the study overall: Peripheral blood was collected at initial diagnosis, before any treatment. The paper describes TCR Vbeta CDR3 sequencing of around 140 peripheral blood samples, made up of roughly 45 ophthalmopathy patients, approximately 76 hyperthyroidism patients and roughly 17 progressor patients. The 100 or so discovery patients were randomly divided into training and test sets at a 7:3 ratio. After blood sampling, hyperthyroidism patients were treated with methimazole at a starting dose of 30 mg daily, and ophthalmopathy patients were treated with high-dose intravenous methylprednisolone. Prospective prediction of ophthalmopathy was tested in an independent validation cohort of approximately 19 hyperthyroidism patients and around 16 patients who later progressed to ophthalmopathy. A discovery cohort of around 98 patients, 43 with Graves' ophthalmopathy and fewer than 65 with stable Graves' hyperthyroidism, was used to find distinguishing TCR V-J signatures. The study also compared thyroid tissue and blood T-cell repertoires from more than five Graves' hyperthyroidism patients.

The TCR beta CDR3 regions were amplified from RNA transcripts. A first-round RT-PCR of the TCR CDR3 used the HTBI primer set with the Qiagen OneStep RT-PCR kit. The libraries were constructed in a second round of multiplex PCR and then size-selected and purified. Libraries were sequenced paired-end with 100 bp reads on an Illumina HiSeq2000. The authors' analysis ran thus. SOAPnuke was used to process the raw data, removing reads that contained adapters or uncalled bases, had a mean Phred below 15, or lacked an exact match to the constant primer or identifier. High-quality paired reads were merged with COPE v1.2.5, and unique nucleotide sequences were defined as clonotypes. Clonotypes were aligned to IMGT TRBV, TRBD and TRBJ reference segments using MiTCR v1.1. The analysis was restricted to V-J combinations with a frequency above 0.0001, which together covered 99.2% of the repertoires. A TCS score was defined as the ratio between F50 (clonal expansion) and ExV (chaos), using BLOSUM62-based TCRdist between CDR3 peptides within each V-J. Welch's t-statistics and random forest reduced 500 to 650 V-J features to around 14, which were used in a naive Bayes classifier (R e1071). TCRdb took the public reads, trimmed them with fastp at Q25, ran MiXCR for clone calling and kept in-frame beta chains. Identical CDR3 proteins give one entry, which carries the most common genes and DNA. The V and J calls and clone size come from TCRdb's table, not from the authors' own analysis. The sample table contains hundreds of thousands of distinct CDR3 sequences; only one count was recorded for 14% of them. The ten largest account for roughly a tenth of the sample.

Graves' hyperthyroidism was defined as stable when no progression to ophthalmopathy occurred over 18 months of follow-up. The hyperthyroidism patients were between 18 and 65 years old and newly diagnosed, with a disease duration of less than 2 months. Exclusion was applied to patients with uncontrolled infections, other autoimmune diseases, pregnancy or lactation. Clinical symptoms, serum thyroxine and TRAb, thyroid ultrasound, and orbital computed tomography formed the basis for the diagnoses. PBMCs were separated from over 9 ml of fresh peripheral blood using Ficoll-Paque density gradient centrifugation. Trizol reagent was used to extract total RNA, and RNA quality was then checked on an Agilent 2100 Bioanalyzer. The research as a whole found: A model built on a 13 V-J signature distinguished ophthalmopathy from stable hyperthyroidism, reaching 85% to 90% sensitivity and under 84% specificity in cross-validation and 80%/75% in testing. Most expanded thyroid clonotypes (frequency above 0.001) were also detected in blood, a finding suggesting that blood repertoires may reflect thyroid immune responses. In validation, the model predicted progression to ophthalmopathy with just under 71% sensitivity and 72% to 85% specificity, a median of approximately 6.5 months before onset. No statistical method was used to fix the sample size in advance, and group allocation was not hidden from the investigators.

Recombination joined TRBV20-1 with TRBJ2-2; the D segment could be TRBD2, given 5 matching bases. This clonotype originated in a woman aged 18-30 years with Graves' hyperthyroidism. The sample comprised blood. In nucleotides, the sequence is TGCAGTGCTACAGCGGTCGAGAACACCGGGGAGCTGTTTTTT. The translation is CSATAVENTGELFF.